This is a list of T cell receptor beta chains from one sample in a study of Tregs in tolerant kidney transplant recipients. Sequencing was performed with immunoSEQ multiplex PCR; in TCRdb, only in-frame clones are kept and a portion is missing. The table includes some 110,000 clones, around 91% detected once. The material sequenced was CD4+ T cells from blood. These receptors came from a human donor in good health. The CDR3 runs from the conserved cysteine through the conserved F or W. Each record gives: J gene, D gene, V gene, CDR3 length, clone size, CDR3 protein, CDR3 DNA. D genes are given only for firm matches. The size entry is marked missing in some rows and otherwise reads once, few, many or a size class.

J: TRBJ2-7
D: TRBD1
V: TRBV6-1
length: 13
size: .
CDR3: CASRGQAYYEQYF
DNA: TGTGCCAGCAGGGGACAGGCGTACTACGAGCAGTACTTC

J: TRBJ1-3
D: .
V: TRBV6-6
length: 14
size: .
CDR3: CASSSGGGKNTIYF
DNA: TGTGCCAGCAGTTCCGGGGGGGGGAAAAACACCATATATTTT

J: TRBJ1-6
D: TRBD1
V: TRBV10-3
length: 15
size: .
CDR3: CAISGQPDYNSPLHF
DNA: TGTGCCATATCGGGACAGCCCGATTATAATTCACCCCTCCACTTT

J: TRBJ2-7
D: .
V: TRBV7-9
length: 13
size: .
CDR3: CASSFSSVGEQYF
DNA: TGTGCCAGCAGCTTTAGCAGTGTCGGGGAGCAGTACTTC

J: TRBJ2-2
D: .
V: TRBV6-5
length: 14
size: .
CDR3: CASSLGAGTGELFF
DNA: TGTGCCAGCAGTCTCGGGGCAGGAACCGGGGAGCTGTTTTTT

J: TRBJ2-1
D: TRBD2
V: TRBV6-6
length: 12
size: .
CDR3: CASSPGRGEQFF
DNA: TGTGCCAGCAGTCCCGGGAGGGGTGAGCAGTTCTTC

J: TRBJ1-5
D: .
V: TRBV6-5
length: 13
size: few
CDR3: CASSLRGRQPQHF
DNA: TGTGCCAGCAGTCTACGGGGGAGGCAGCCCCAGCATTTT

J: TRBJ2-7
D: TRBD1
V: TRBV6-1
length: 15
size: .
CDR3: CASSGTGTASYEQYF
DNA: TGTGCCAGCAGTGGGACCGGGACAGCCTCCTACGAGCAGTACTTC

J: TRBJ2-3
D: .
V: TRBV5-1
length: 17
size: .
CDR3: CASSLDRRQVGTDTQYF
DNA: TGCGCCAGCAGCTTGGACAGAAGACAAGTTGGCACAGATACGCAGTATTTT

J: TRBJ1-5
D: TRBD1
V: TRBV6-5
length: 15
size: .
CDR3: CASSVDRGGNQPQHF
DNA: TGTGCCAGCAGTGTCGACAGGGGTGGCAATCAGCCCCAGCATTTT

J: TRBJ2-4
D: .
V: TRBV21-1
length: 19
size: .
CDR3: CASSKYLTQGHLAKNIQYF
DNA: TGTGCCAGCAGCAAATATCTGACTCAGGGCCACCTAGCCAAAAACATTCAGTACTTC

J: TRBJ1-2
D: .
V: TRBV5-1
length: 12
size: .
CDR3: CASSLAGEGYTF
DNA: TGCGCCAGCAGCTTGGCCGGGGAAGGCTACACCTTC

J: TRBJ2-7
D: .
V: TRBV18
length: 15
size: .
CDR3: CASSPAGGTPYEQYF
DNA: TGTGCCAGCTCACCGGCCGGGGGAACCCCCTACGAGCAGTACTTC